What follows describes a single T cell receptor beta chain. This receptor's antigen is unknown. Base qualities were left out, and no much larger clone turns up one base away. Participants in the prospective study were enrolled through a virtual design, were aged about 18 to 89 years, and lived in about 25 United States geographic areas. Cohort assignment in the prospective study relied on participant-reported clinical history from a screening survey and a study questionnaire. ImmuneRACE Cohort 3 recovered participants were defined by two consecutive negative NP/OP PCR tests, healthcare professional clearance, or symptom resolution. Mobile phlebotomists in the prospective study collected whole blood, serum and a nasopharyngeal or oropharyngeal swab from every participant. Prospective study participants could optionally give additional blood draws and questionnaires over an approximately two-month period. Before DNA extraction, prospective study blood samples were shipped either frozen or at room temperature.

The immunoSEQ Assay, a bias-controlled multiplex PCR, was used to amplify TCRbeta CDR3 regions from genomic DNA. The paper's data handling went like this. Within the assay, amplification of reference gene primers was used to estimate how many nucleated cells each sample contained. To quantify the absolute abundance of each unique TCRbeta CDR3 rearrangement, sequence reads were collapsed and filtered. Productive Simpson clonality was computed per sample as the square root of Simpson's diversity index over productive rearrangements. TCRdb provides this immuneACCESS table in a form limited to in-frame rearrangements. Some clones are lacking; in checked studies, under half of them reflect an unresolved V gene, and why the rest are absent is not known. V, J and clone size derive from that table, while D and trimming were established from the DNA sequence. This sample has 150,000 or so clones in its table, and around 87% of those were observed once. Jointly, the top ten make up 6.6% of the sample.

The source of the sample is a study of blood T cell repertoires in COVID-19 (dated by TCRdb to about 2020). As for the study more broadly: Samples from collaborators originated in the United States, Italy and Spain and spanned both the acute and convalescent phases of COVID-19. The repertoires were made available in a free public database intended to serve as a resource for research on the immune response to SARS-CoV-2. Nearly every sample came with metadata listing a de-identified subject ID, COVID-19 status, age in years and sex. The material from the prospective study consisted of cDNA or gDNA derived from T cells, B-cell-depleted T cells, or PBMCs. Where HLA class I and class II types were available, the types were taken from metadata supplied by the sample provider, not from assay-based typing. The samples were drawn from the first 160 participants of the ongoing ImmuneRACE study and from some 1,300 subjects provided by 6 global collaborators. Deeply sampled blood TCRbeta repertoires from subjects exposed to, actively infected with, or recovered from COVID-19 were included in the dataset.

The junction carries 12 bases between V and J, which are trimmed by 4 bases and 2 bases respectively. CDR3 length: 15 amino acids, cysteine to phenylalanine. The only DNA kept is the CDR3, 45 bases in frame from the first base. The CDR1 and CDR2 encoded by the germline V gene are MNHEY and SVGAGI. Results the study describes overall, beyond this receptor: The quantity of clinical and demographic metadata differed by source and by participant and was supplied without curation.

Rearrangement joined TRBV6-5 to TRBJ1-3, with the D gene not clear enough to name. The sequence derives from a woman in her fifties or sixties who had recovered from COVID-19. Sequenced: PBMCs or T cells enriched from blood (not recorded which). The base sequence is TGTGCCAGCAGTTCCCAGACACCTCCTGGAAACACCATATATTTT. The encoded protein is CASSSQTPPGNTIYF.